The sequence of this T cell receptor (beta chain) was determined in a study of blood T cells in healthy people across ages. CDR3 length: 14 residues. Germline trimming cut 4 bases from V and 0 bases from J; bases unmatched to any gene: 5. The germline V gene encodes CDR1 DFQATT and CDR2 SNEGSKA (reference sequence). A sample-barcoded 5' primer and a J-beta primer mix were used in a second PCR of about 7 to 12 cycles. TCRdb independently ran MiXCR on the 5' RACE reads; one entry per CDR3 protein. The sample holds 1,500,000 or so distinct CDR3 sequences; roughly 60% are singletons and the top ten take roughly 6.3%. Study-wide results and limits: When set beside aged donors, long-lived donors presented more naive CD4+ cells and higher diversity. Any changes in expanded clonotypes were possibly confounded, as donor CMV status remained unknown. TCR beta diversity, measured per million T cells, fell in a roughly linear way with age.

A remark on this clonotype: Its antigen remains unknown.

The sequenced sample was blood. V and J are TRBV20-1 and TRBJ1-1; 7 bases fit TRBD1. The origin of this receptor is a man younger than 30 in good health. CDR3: CSATITGVNTEAFF. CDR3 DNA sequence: TGCAGTGCTACAATTACAGGGGTGAACACTGAAGCTTTCTTT.